The 28 T cell receptor beta chains below come from one sample, sequenced in a study of T cell repertoires in cytomegalovirus infection. TCRdb re-derived calls from the reads in MiXCR, one entry per CDR3 protein. The data contain about 740,000 distinct CDR3 sequences, 35% of them singletons. Sequencing used PBMCs. Source of these receptors: a human donor in good health (CMV status not recorded). Some clones in this sample may be carry-over from other donors' samples.

The chain carries TRBV11-2 and TRBJ2-7, with D perhaps matching TRBD2 (6 bases). The V end was cut by 2 bases, the J end by 7 bases, with 15 bases between. Per germline, CDR1 SGHAT and CDR2 FQNNGV. The CDR3 totals 14 residues. The CDR3 reads CASSLLSGPGEQYF. The CDR3 DNA follows: TGTGCCAGCAGCTTATTAAGCGGGCCGGGAGAGCAGTACTTC.

This clonotype was detected a few times. The rearrangement uses TRBV29-1 and TRBJ2-2; D gene uncertain. Trimming took 5 bases from V and 2 from J, leaving 6 bases between them. The CDR3 length is 12 residues. Germline V gene data show CDR1 as SQVTM and CDR2 as ANQGSEA. CDR3 sequence (DNA): TGCAGCGTTTATCTTAACACCGGGGAGCTGTTTTTT. Translated: CSVYLNTGELFF.

V is TRBV28 and J is TRBJ1-5; 10 bases match TRBD1. Trimming at V came to 6 bases and at J to 7 bases, leaving 9 bases not matched to a gene. Germline V gene sequence: CDR1 MDHEN, CDR2 SYDVKM. The CDR3 is 15 residues long. In nucleotides, the CDR3 is TGTGCCAGCAGCGCCCGGACAGGGGGGAGACAGCCCCAGCATTTT. Encoded protein: CASSARTGGRQPQHF.

The rearrangement joins TRBV7-6 to TRBJ2-3, with D perhaps TRBD1 or TRBD2 (5 bases each). This CDR3 has 18 amino acids. V lost 4 bases and J 0 bases, leaving 20 bases between the germline ends. The germline V gene has CDR1 SGHVS and CDR2 FNYEAQ. The chain's CDR3 is CASSSLLGQGASTDTQYF. Here the CDR3 DNA reads TGTGCCAGCAGCTCCCTCTTGGGGCAGGGAGCTAGCACAGATACGCAGTATTTT. Drawing the rest from reference TRBV7-6 and TRBJ2-3, the complete variable domain is GAGVSQSPRYKVTKRGQDVALRCDPISGHVSLYWYRQALGQGPEFLTYFNYEAQQDKSGLPNDRFSAERPEGSISTLTIQRTEQRDSAMYRCASSSLLGQGASTDTQYFGPGTRLTVL.

The chain links TRBV11-2 to TRBJ2-1; D possibly corresponds to TRBD1 (5 bases). Germline lookup yields CDR1 SGHAT and CDR2 FQNNGV. This CDR3 spans 14 amino acids. The V end lost 3 bases, the J end lost 1 base, and 7 bases lay between the germline ends. As DNA, the CDR3 is TGTGCCAGCAGCTTCCCAGGGTCCTACAATGAGCAGTTCTTC. Protein sequence: CASSFPGSYNEQFF.

The chain uses TRBV29-1 and TRBJ2-5; no clear D gene. V shed 1 base and J shed 6 bases, with 9 bases lying between them. Germline lookup yields CDR1 SQVTM and CDR2 ANQGSEA. There are 12 residues in the CDR3. This chain's CDR3 is CSVEVPEKTQYF. CDR3 bases: TGCAGCGTTGAAGTTCCTGAGAAGACCCAGTACTTC.

The rearrangement links TRBV11-2 to TRBJ1-1; the D is unclear. The germline V gene encodes CDR1 SGHAT and CDR2 FQNNGV. The CDR3 contains 13 residues. Trimming shortened V by 2 bases and J by 4 bases, and 8 bases separated the two germline ends. The CDR3 coding sequence is TGTGCCAGCAGCTTAACGAGTGGCACTGAAGCTTTCTTT. Encoded protein: CASSLTSGTEAFF.

The J gene is TRBJ2-2, the V gene TRBV19; the D is unclear. With 1 base removed from V and 7 bases from J, the gap between germline ends came to 10 bases. CDR3 length equals 14 residues. Looked up from germline, CDR1 is LNHDA and CDR2 is SQIVND (reference sequence). CDR3 coding DNA: TGTGCCAGTAGTATAGTTTCTACCTACGGGGAGCTGTTTTTT. Translated: CASSIVSTYGELFF.

This chain links TRBV4-1 with TRBJ1-5, with D perhaps TRBD1 (6 bases). There are 15 residues in the CDR3. Germline V CDR1 and CDR2: MGHRA, YSYEKL. V lost 6 bases and J lost 5, with 17 bases in between. The CDR3 nucleotides read TGCGCCAGCAGTTGGGGGCCCGAGGGAGATCAGCCCCAGCATTTT. Translated: CASSWGPEGDQPQHF.

This clonotype was seen many times. The chain joins TRBV7-6 to TRBJ2-2, with D possibly matching TRBD1 (6 bases). The CDR3 covers 16 residues. The germline V gene has CDR1 SGHVS and CDR2 FNYEAQ. With 0 bases removed from V and 6 bases from J, the gap between germline ends came to 14 bases. CDR3 nucleotides: TGTGCCAGCAGCTTAGCACAAGGGGGACCCCCCGGGGAGCTGTTTTTT. Protein: CASSLAQGGPPGELFF. The full variable domain, completed using reference TRBV7-6 and TRBJ2-2, is GAGVSQSPRYKVTKRGQDVALRCDPISGHVSLYWYRQALGQGPEFLTYFNYEAQQDKSGLPNDRFSAERPEGSISTLTIQRTEQRDSAMYRCASSLAQGGPPGELFFGEGSRLTVL.

This clonotype was recorded a few times. V usage is TRBV7-3 and J usage is TRBJ2-1, with 9 bases that match TRBD1. The CDR3 extends over 15 amino acids. With V trimmed by 5 bases and J by 2 bases, 4 bases remained unmatched. CDR1 is SGHTA, CDR2 FQGTGA, per germline. CDR3 in DNA: TGTGCCAGCAGCAGGGGACAGGGAACCTACAATGAGCAGTTCTTC. Protein product: CASSRGQGTYNEQFF. Combining the CDR3 with reference TRBV7-3 and TRBJ2-1 gives the whole variable domain GAGVSQTPSNKVTEKGKYVELRCDPISGHTALYWYRQSLGQGPEFLIYFQGTGAADDSGLPNDRFFAVRPEGSVSTLKIQRTERGDSAVYLCASSRGQGTYNEQFFGPGTRLTVL.

This clonotype was observed a few times. The chain employs TRBV28 and TRBJ1-3, with 7 bases aligning to TRBD1. Germline CDR1 MDHEN, CDR2 SYDVKM. This CDR3 comprises 12 residues. V shed 10 bases, J shed 2 bases, and the junction held 2 bases outside the gene matches. The CDR3 DNA sequence: TGTGCCACGGGGACAGCTGGAAACACCATATATTTT. Encoded protein: CATGTAGNTIYF.

This rearrangement joins TRBV20-1 to TRBJ1-6; the D gene is possibly TRBD1 (6 bases). This CDR3 comprises 13 residues. V lost 7 bases and J lost 6, with 13 bases in between. Germline CDR1 and CDR2: DFQATT and SNEGSKA (reference sequence). The CDR3 sequence is CSVTDSLNSPLHF. In DNA, the CDR3 is TGCAGTGTCACGGACAGCCTTAATTCACCCCTCCACTTT.

The V call is TRBV24-1, the J call TRBJ2-2; a weak D match, TRBD1 (6 bases). Trimming shortened V by 0 bases and J by 2 bases, and 9 bases separated the two germline ends. Germline V lookup: CDR1 KGHDR, CDR2 SFDVKD. CDR3 length equals 16 residues. CDR3 sequence reads: CATSDLGQQNTGELFF. CDR3 nucleotide sequence: TGTGCCACCAGTGATTTGGGACAGCAAAACACCGGGGAGCTGTTTTTT.

This clonotype was seen a few times. V and J are TRBV4-2 and TRBJ2-1; possible D gene TRBD1, 6 bases. The V end was cut by 4 bases, the J end by 4 bases, with 14 bases between. This CDR3 has 15 residues. Germline V gives CDR1 LGHNA, CDR2 YNFKEQ. In DNA form, the CDR3 reads TGTGCCAGCAGCCCCTTTGGAGGACAGTACAATGAGCAGTTCTTC. Translating gives CASSPFGGQYNEQFF.

Of note for this clonotype: The junction departs from germline at one end; a sequencing error may be responsible. The chain links TRBV5-1 to TRBJ2-5; D call uncertain. Germline V gene lookup returns CDR1 SGHRS and CDR2 YFSETQ. CDR3 length: 14 residues. The DNA for the CDR3 is TGCGACAGCCGCTTGATCCCGGACCAAGAGACCCAGTACTTC. As protein: CDSRLIPDQETQYF.

This clonotype showed up just a few times. The chain uses TRBV28 and TRBJ1-5; TRBD1 matches 10 bases. The germline CDR1 and CDR2 sequences are MDHEN and SYDVKM. Losses at the gene ends were 6 bases for V and 3 bases for J; bases not matched to a gene: 14. The CDR3 has 18 residues. This CDR3 reads CASSPTTGGVFYNQPQHF. In nucleotides, the CDR3 is TGTGCCAGCAGCCCGACGACAGGGGGCGTTTTTTACAATCAGCCCCAGCATTTT.

The genes are TRBV6-6 and TRBJ2-1, with TRBD2 matching 11 bases. This CDR3 is 22 amino acids long. J gave up 0 bases and V 1 base, and 17 bases lay outside the gene matches. Germline assignment: CDR1 MNHNY and CDR2 SVGAGI (reference sequence). CDR3 coding DNA: TGTGCCAGCAGTTACTTACCTACCGGGACTAGCGGAAGTTACCCCTCCTACAATGAGCAGTTCTTC. Translating gives CASSYLPTGTSGSYPSYNEQFF.

The chain has TRBV20-1 and TRBJ2-1; 12 bases agree with TRBD2. The germline CDR1 and CDR2 sequences are DFQATT and SNEGSKA (reference sequence). V dropped 6 bases and J dropped 7; count of bases not matched to a gene: 7. The length of the CDR3 is 14 residues. The CDR3 region is CSATHTSGGNEQFF. The DNA for the CDR3 is TGCAGTGCAACCCATACTAGCGGGGGGAATGAGCAGTTCTTC.

This clonotype was counted only a few times. V is TRBV20-1 and J is TRBJ2-7; D could derive from TRBD1 or TRBD2 (6 bases each). The CDR3 runs to 14 residues. Germline lookup yields CDR1 DFQATT and CDR2 SNEGSKA (reference sequence). With 4 bases removed from V and 5 bases from J, the gap between germline ends came to 18 bases. In nucleotides, the CDR3 is TGCAGTGCTAAAAAGGACGGGGGCTTGGACGAGCAGTACTTC. The encoded protein is CSAKKDGGLDEQYF.

This sequence joins TRBV15 and TRBJ1-5; a possible D gene is TRBD1 (5 bases). Germline-derived CDR1 and CDR2 are LNHNV and YYDKDF (reference sequence). V shed 6 bases and J shed 1 base, with 13 bases lying between them. The CDR3 loop spans 15 amino acids. CDR3: CATSAEGTSNQPQHF. The CDR3 DNA follows: TGTGCCACCAGTGCCGAAGGGACGAGCAATCAGCCCCAGCATTTT.

This clonotype was seen ten or more times. The V gene is TRBV7-2, the J gene TRBJ2-1, with D maybe TRBD1 (6 bases). Trimming shortened V by 2 bases and J by 5 bases, and 7 bases separated the two germline ends. The germline V gene encodes CDR1 SGHTA and CDR2 FQGNSA. The CDR3 is 13 amino acids. As DNA, the CDR3 is TGTGCCAGCAGCTTATCAGGGGACAATGAGCAGTTCTTC. Protein: CASSLSGDNEQFF.

This clonotype was found a few times. The rearrangement uses TRBV28 and TRBJ2-7, with 8 positions matching TRBD2. Germline lookup yields CDR1 MDHEN and CDR2 SYDVKM. The V and J ends lost 5 bases and 2 bases, in that order; junction bases with no gene match: 11. The CDR3 is 16 residues long. The CDR3: CASSPFSGELTYEQYF. The CDR3 DNA reads as TGTGCCAGCAGTCCCTTTAGCGGGGAGTTAACCTACGAGCAGTACTTC. The full variable domain, in which reference TRBV28 and TRBJ2-7 provide the parts outside the CDR3, is DVKVTQSSRYLVKRTGEKVFLECVQDMDHENMFWYRQDPGLGLRLIYFSYDVKMKEKGDIPEGYSVSREKKERFSLILESASTNQTSMYLCASSPFSGELTYEQYFGPGTRLTVT.

The J gene is TRBJ1-2, the V gene TRBV7-9; D may be TRBD1 (6 bases). Germline loops: CDR1 SEHNR, CDR2 FQNEAQ (reference sequence). This CDR3 comprises 13 residues. The V end was cut by 3 bases, the J end by 4 bases, with 9 bases between. The CDR3 spells CASSFDRFYGYTF. The CDR3 coding sequence is TGTGCCAGCAGCTTCGACAGGTTCTATGGCTACACCTTC.

This clonotype was detected only a few times. The chain uses TRBV27 and TRBJ1-1, with D possibly TRBD1 on 6 matching bases. Germline lookup yields CDR1 MNHEY and CDR2 SMNVEV (reference sequence). This CDR3 comprises 15 residues. Trimming stripped 7 bases from V and 0 bases from J, with 15 bases between. The CDR3 nucleotides read TGTGCCAGCATCGCGGACAGCCTGATGAACACTGAAGCTTTCTTT. Translated, it gives CASIADSLMNTEAFF.

The chain employs TRBV12-3 or TRBV12-4 and TRBJ1-6; no definite D call. V lost 4 bases and J lost 10, with 14 bases in between. The CDR3 extends over 14 amino acids. The DNA for the CDR3 is TGTGCCAGCAGTTGGCCGGGAGGTGGATCACCCCTCCACTTT. It encodes CASSWPGGGSPLHF.

This clonotype was seen at least ten times. The rearrangement links TRBV7-2 to TRBJ2-3; 14 bases map to TRBD2. The CDR3 contains 17 residues. CDR1 is SGHTA, CDR2 FQGNSA, per germline. V gave up 5 bases and J gave up 11 bases; unmatched junction bases: 15. This chain's CDR3 is CASSLQTSGRAGYGQYF. DNA of the CDR3: TGTGCCAGCAGCCTCCAGACTAGCGGGAGGGCGGGGTACGGGCAGTATTTT. Complete variable domain (other parts from reference TRBV7-2 and TRBJ2-3): GAGVSQSPSNKVTEKGKDVELRCDPISGHTALYWYRQSLGQGLEFLIYFQGNSAPDKSGLPSDRFSAERTGGSVSTLTIQRTQQEDSAVYLCASSLQTSGRAGYGQYFGPGTRLTVL.

The rearrangement links TRBV27 to TRBJ2-1; TRBD2 is a possible D gene (6 bases). The germline V and J ends were trimmed by 5 bases and 0 bases, with 14 bases remaining between them. Germline CDR1 and CDR2: MNHEY and SMNVEV (reference sequence). The length of the CDR3 is 16 residues. CDR3 loop: CASSPTAGRSYNEQFF. The CDR3 DNA sequence: TGTGCCAGCAGTCCTACGGCGGGACGCTCCTACAATGAGCAGTTCTTC.